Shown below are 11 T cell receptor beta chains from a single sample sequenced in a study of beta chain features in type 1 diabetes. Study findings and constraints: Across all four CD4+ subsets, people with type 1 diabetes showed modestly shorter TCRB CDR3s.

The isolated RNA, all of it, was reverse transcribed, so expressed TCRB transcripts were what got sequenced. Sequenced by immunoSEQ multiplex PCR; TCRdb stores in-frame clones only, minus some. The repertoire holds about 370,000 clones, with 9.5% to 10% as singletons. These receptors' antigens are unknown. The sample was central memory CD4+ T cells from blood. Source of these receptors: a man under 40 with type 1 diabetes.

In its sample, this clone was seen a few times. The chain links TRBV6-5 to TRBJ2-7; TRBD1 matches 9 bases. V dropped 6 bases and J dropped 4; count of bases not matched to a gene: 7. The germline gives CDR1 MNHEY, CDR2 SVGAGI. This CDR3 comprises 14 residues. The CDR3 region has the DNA TGTGCCAGCAGGAAGGGACAGGGTTTATACGAGCAGTACTTC. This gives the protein CASRKGQGLYEQYF.

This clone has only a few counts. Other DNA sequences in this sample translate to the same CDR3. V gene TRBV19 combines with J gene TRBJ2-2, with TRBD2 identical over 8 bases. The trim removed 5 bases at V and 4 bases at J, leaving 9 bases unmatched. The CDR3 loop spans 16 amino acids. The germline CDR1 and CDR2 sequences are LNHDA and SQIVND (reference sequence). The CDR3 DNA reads TGTGCCAGTAGTTTTACTAGCGGTCGGGCCACCGGGGAGCTGTTTTTT. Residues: CASSFTSGRATGELFF.

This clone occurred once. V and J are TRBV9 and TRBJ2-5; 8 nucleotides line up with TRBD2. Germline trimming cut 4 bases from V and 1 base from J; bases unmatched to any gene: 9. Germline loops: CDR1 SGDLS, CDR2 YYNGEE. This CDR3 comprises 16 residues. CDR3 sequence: CASSSLASGFQETQYF. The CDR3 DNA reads TGTGCCAGCAGCTCCTTGGCTAGCGGGTTCCAAGAGACCCAGTACTTC. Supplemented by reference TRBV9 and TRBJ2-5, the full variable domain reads DSGVTQTPKHLITATGQRVTLRCSPRSGDLSVYWYQQSLDQGLQFLIQYYNGEERAKGNILERFSAQQFPDLHSELNLSSLELGDSALYFCASSSLASGFQETQYFGPGTRLLVL.

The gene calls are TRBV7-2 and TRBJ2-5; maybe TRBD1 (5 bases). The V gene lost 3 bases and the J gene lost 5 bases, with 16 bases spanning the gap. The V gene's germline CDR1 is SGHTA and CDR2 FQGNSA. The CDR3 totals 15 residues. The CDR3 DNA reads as TGTGCCAGCAGCTTTCTACAGGCGTCTGGGGAGACCCAGTACTTC. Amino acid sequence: CASSFLQASGETQYF. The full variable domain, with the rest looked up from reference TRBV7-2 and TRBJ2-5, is GAGVSQSPSNKVTEKGKDVELRCDPISGHTALYWYRQSLGQGLEFLIYFQGNSAPDKSGLPSDRFSAERTGGSVSTLTIQRTQQEDSAVYLCASSFLQASGETQYFGPGTRLLVL.

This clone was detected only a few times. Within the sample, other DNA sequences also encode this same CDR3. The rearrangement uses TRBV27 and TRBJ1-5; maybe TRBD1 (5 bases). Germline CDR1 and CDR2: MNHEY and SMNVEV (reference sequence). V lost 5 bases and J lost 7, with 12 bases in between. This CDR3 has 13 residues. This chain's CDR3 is CASSLRGGQPQHF. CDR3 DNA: TGTGCCAGCAGTCTTCGCGGGGGACAGCCCCAGCATTTT.

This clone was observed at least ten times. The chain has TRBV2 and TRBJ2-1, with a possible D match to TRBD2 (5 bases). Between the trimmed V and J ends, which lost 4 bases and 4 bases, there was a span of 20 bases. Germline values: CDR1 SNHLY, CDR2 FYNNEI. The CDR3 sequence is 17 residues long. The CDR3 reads CASSGVGRREGYNEQFF. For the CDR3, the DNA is TGTGCCAGCAGTGGAGTTGGACGAAGAGAGGGATACAATGAGCAGTTCTTC.

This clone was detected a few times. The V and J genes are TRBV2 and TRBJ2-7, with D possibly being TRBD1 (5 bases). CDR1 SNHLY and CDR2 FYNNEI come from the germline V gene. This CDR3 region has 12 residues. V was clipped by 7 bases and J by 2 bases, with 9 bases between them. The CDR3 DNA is TGTGCCAGCACCCAAGGGGCCTACGAGCAGTACTTC. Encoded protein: CASTQGAYEQYF.

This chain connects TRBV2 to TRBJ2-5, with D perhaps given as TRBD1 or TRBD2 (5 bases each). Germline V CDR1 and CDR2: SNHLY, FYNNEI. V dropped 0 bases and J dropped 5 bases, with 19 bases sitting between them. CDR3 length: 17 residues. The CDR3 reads CASSEALLRDRGETQYF. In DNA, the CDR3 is TGTGCCAGCAGTGAAGCGCTTCTCAGGGACCGCGGGGAGACCCAGTACTTC. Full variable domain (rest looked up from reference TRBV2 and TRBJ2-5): EPEVTQTPSHQVTQMGQEVILRCVPISNHLYFYWYRQILGQKVEFLVSFYNNEISEKSEIFDDQFSVERPDGSNFTLKIRSTKLEDSAMYFCASSEALLRDRGETQYFGPGTRLLVL.

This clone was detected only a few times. The CDR3 DNA is TGTGCCAGCAGCTTTCGACAGGGGCGCGGAGCCGGGGAGCTGTTTTTT. It codes for CASSFRQGRGAGELFF. The J gene is TRBJ2-2, the V gene TRBV11-1; 8 nucleotides align to TRBD1. The CDR3 sequence is 16 residues long. In germline, CDR1 is SGHAT, CDR2 FQDESV (reference sequence). The V segment lost 3 bases and the J segment 6 bases; nucleotides outside the gene matches: 9. The whole variable domain, filled in from reference TRBV11-1 and TRBJ2-2, reads EAEVAQSPRYKITEKSQAVAFWCDPISGHATLYWYRQILGQGPELLVQFQDESVVDDSQLPKDRFSAERLKGVDSTLKIQPAELGDSAMYLCASSFRQGRGAGELFFGEGSRLTVL.

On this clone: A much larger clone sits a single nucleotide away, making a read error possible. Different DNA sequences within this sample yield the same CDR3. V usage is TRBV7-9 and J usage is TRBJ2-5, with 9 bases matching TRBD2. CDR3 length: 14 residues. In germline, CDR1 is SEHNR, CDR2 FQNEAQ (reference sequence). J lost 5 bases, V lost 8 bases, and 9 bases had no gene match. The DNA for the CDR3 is TGTGCCAGCCGAACTTTAGCGGGGGAGGAGACCCAGTACTTC. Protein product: CASRTLAGEETQYF.

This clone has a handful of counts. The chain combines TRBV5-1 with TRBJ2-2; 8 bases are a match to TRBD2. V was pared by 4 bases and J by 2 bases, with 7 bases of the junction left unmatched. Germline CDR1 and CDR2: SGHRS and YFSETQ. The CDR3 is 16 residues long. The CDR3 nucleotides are TGCGCCAGCAGCCTTGAAACTAGCGGAAACACCGGGGAGCTGTTTTTT. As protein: CASSLETSGNTGELFF.